The present TCR beta chain was sequenced within a study of CD8+ T cells in alopecia areata. Study-wide points: Elevated clonality characterized lesional scalp relative to normal scalp, particularly in alopecia totalis/universalis. TCR sharing was clearer in mice than between patients, perhaps partly owing to patient HLA diversity.

The sample holds a few counts of this clone. As yet, its antigen is unknown. Investigators isolated RNA and reverse transcribed it into cDNA to act as the sequencing template. The assay was immunoSEQ multiplex PCR, and TCRdb's table has in-frame clones only and misses some. The sample has fewer than 200,000 clones, just under 60% seen once. Trimming removed 3 bases from V and 2 bases from J; junction bases left unmatched: 0. Germline CDR1 LNHDA, CDR2 SQIVND (reference sequence). The CDR3 loop spans 14 amino acids. The clonotype was recovered from a human donor with alopecia areata. The sample in question was CD4+ T cells sorted from blood, obtained at week 0. The chain uses TRBV19 and TRBJ2-7; 11 bases fit TRBD1. Here the CDR3 DNA reads TGTGCCAGTAGTATGGGACAGGGGGCCTACGAGCAGTACTTC. It translates to CASSMGQGAYEQYF.